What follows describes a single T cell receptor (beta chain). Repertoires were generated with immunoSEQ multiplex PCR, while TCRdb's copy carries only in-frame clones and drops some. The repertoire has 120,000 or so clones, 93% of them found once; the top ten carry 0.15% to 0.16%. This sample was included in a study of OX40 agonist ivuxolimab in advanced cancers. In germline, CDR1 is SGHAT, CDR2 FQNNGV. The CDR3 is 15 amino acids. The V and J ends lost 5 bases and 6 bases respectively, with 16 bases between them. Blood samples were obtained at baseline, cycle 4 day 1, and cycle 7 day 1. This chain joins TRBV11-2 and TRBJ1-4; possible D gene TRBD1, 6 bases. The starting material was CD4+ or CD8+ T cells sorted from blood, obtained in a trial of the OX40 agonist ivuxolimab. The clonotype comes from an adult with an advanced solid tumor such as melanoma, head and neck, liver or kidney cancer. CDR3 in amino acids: CASSPDRGEHEKLFF. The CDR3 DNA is TGTGCCAGCAGCCCGGACAGAGGGGAACATGAAAAACTGTTTTTT.